Following are 25 T cell receptor beta chains from one sample sequenced in a study of cytomegalovirus exposure and HLA in healthy donors (dated by TCRdb to between 2016 and 2019). Libraries were constructed by the immunoSEQ multiplex PCR assay. For the multiplex PCR, a mixture combining 60 forward primers for TCR Vbeta segments and 13 reverse primers for TCR Jbeta segments was used. Here the immuneACCESS table is served through TCRdb, limited to in-frame sequences with V and J called. Missing clones are a known gap in these copies; in checked studies unresolved V genes cover under half, and the rest lacks a known reason. The table for this sample lists about 220,000 clones; about 81% of them were counted only once. The ten largest account for about 6.1% of the sample. Sequenced material: PBMCs. Source of these receptors: a man aged 40-49 years in good health and CMV-seropositive.

Worth noting for this clone: Its ends do not fully match the called genes, so a read error is possible. This sequence joins TRBV7-9 and TRBJ1-1, with 8 nucleotides matching TRBD1. Germline V gene lookup returns CDR1 SEHNR and CDR2 FQNEAQ (reference sequence). This CDR3 has 15 residues. In DNA, the CDR3 is TGTGCCAGCAGCTTAGGGGACAGGATGAACACTGAATCTTTCTTT. Amino acid sequence: CASSLGDRMNTESFF.

This clone has more than one count but fewer than ten. The V call is TRBV6-6, the J call TRBJ2-1; 10 bases fit TRBD2. Germline loops: CDR1 MNHNY, CDR2 SVGAGI (reference sequence). V was pared by 7 bases and J by 7 bases, with 4 bases of the junction left unmatched. This CDR3 comprises 13 residues. DNA of the CDR3: TGTGCCAGCAACCTAGCGGGAGTTAATGAGCAGTTCTTC. This encodes CASNLAGVNEQFF.

V and J are TRBV9 and TRBJ1-5; TRBD1 is a possible D gene (6 bases). Germline V gene data show CDR1 as SGDLS and CDR2 as YYNGEE. V was pared by 0 bases and J by 0 bases, with 13 bases between. The CDR3 length is 17 residues. Written as DNA, the CDR3 is TGTGCCAGCAGCGTAGGAGGGGACACCTATAGCAATCAGCCCCAGCATTTT. Translating it yields CASSVGGDTYSNQPQHF.

This chain uses TRBV10-3 with TRBJ2-5; 7 nucleotides align to TRBD2. There are 15 residues in the CDR3. Trimming removed 6 bases from V and 0 bases from J; junction bases left unmatched: 7. The germline CDR1 and CDR2 sequences are ENHRY and SYGVKD. Here the CDR3 reads CAISSSGPNQETQYF. Written as DNA, the CDR3 is TGTGCCATCAGCTCTAGCGGTCCCAACCAAGAGACCCAGTACTTC.

This clone was seen a single time. This sequence joins TRBV6-5 and TRBJ2-5, with a weak D call TRBD2 (6 bases). V was trimmed by 2 bases and J by 3 bases, leaving 10 bases between them. Germline V gene sequence: CDR1 MNHEY, CDR2 SVGAGI. The CDR3 runs to 14 residues. CDR3 DNA sequence: TGTGCCAGCAGTTACACGGGCGGGAAAGAGACCCAGTACTTC. Encoded protein: CASSYTGGKETQYF.

V gene TRBV7-9 combines with J gene TRBJ2-2; TRBD1 matches 9 bases. V was clipped by 5 bases and J by 5 bases; unmatched bases: 6. Germline CDR1 reads SEHNR; CDR2 reads FQNEAQ (reference sequence). This CDR3 is built from 15 residues. Here the CDR3 DNA reads TGTGCCAGCAGCCCACAGGGGGCAGGGACCGGGGAGCTGTTTTTT. It translates to CASSPQGAGTGELFF.

This clone was observed a few times. Here the CDR3 DNA reads TGTGCCAGTAGTTCCCGGACAGGGGGGGCTTTCTTT. It codes for CASSSRTGGAFF. The chain employs TRBV19 and TRBJ1-1; 10 nucleotides align to TRBD1. The CDR3 sequence is 12 residues long. The trim removed 5 bases at V and 11 bases at J, leaving 5 bases unmatched. Germline CDR1 is LNHDA and CDR2 is SQIVND (reference sequence).

The rearrangement uses TRBV7-3 and TRBJ2-6, with 8 bases lining up with TRBD1. The length of the CDR3 is 21 residues. Trimming cost V 0 bases and J 0 bases; bases outside gene matches: 13. The germline CDR1 and CDR2 sequences are SGHTA and FQGTGA. The CDR3 coding sequence is TGTGCCAGCAGCTTAACCGTCCTCGGACAGGGCGCGCTCTCTGGGGCCAACGTCCTGACTTTC. Protein sequence: CASSLTVLGQGALSGANVLTF.

The chain uses TRBV5-6 and TRBJ2-6; a possible D gene is TRBD2 (5 bases). This CDR3 has 15 residues. Trimming pared 4 bases from V and 2 bases from J, leaving 10 bases between. Germline V gene sequence: CDR1 SGHDT, CDR2 YYEEEE. The CDR3 is CASSLLATGANVLTF. CDR3 DNA sequence: TGTGCCAGCAGCCTTTTAGCGACTGGGGCCAACGTCCTGACTTTC.

V and J are TRBV5-1 and TRBJ2-3; D perhaps matches TRBD2 (6 bases). In germline, CDR1 is SGHRS, CDR2 YFSETQ. V lost 7 bases and J lost 0, with 12 bases in between. The CDR3 sequence is 14 residues long. CDR3 in DNA: TGCGCCAGCTCAGCGGGCCTCAGCACAGATACGCAGTATTTT. Protein product: CASSAGLSTDTQYF.

J is TRBJ1-1 and V is TRBV19; D is undetermined. Germline V gene sequence: CDR1 LNHDA, CDR2 SQIVND (reference sequence). V was pared by 5 bases and J by 1 base, with 8 bases between. This CDR3 region has 13 residues. The CDR3 sequence is CASSSTPNTEAFF. CDR3 nucleotide sequence: TGTGCCAGTAGTTCGACACCGAACACTGAAGCTTTCTTT.

This clone was detected only a few times. The chain recombines TRBV10-3 with TRBJ1-1, with D unclear. Germline V gene data show CDR1 as ENHRY and CDR2 as SYGVKD. The CDR3 contains 13 residues. Between the trimmed V and J ends, which lost 4 bases and 5 bases, there was a span of 11 bases. For the CDR3, the DNA is TGTGCCATCAGTGGGGCCGCCCGGACTGAAGCTTTCTTT. Amino acids: CAISGAARTEAFF.

This clone turned up a few times. J is TRBJ2-7 and V is TRBV5-1; 13 bases are a match to TRBD2. CDR1 and CDR2 (germline): SGHRS, YFSETQ. Losses at the gene ends were 4 bases for V and 6 bases for J; bases not matched to a gene: 4. CDR3 length equals 14 residues. In nucleotides, the CDR3 is TGCGCCAGCAGCGCAAGGACTAGCGGGAGCGAGCAGTACTTC. This sequence encodes CASSARTSGSEQYF.

The chain links TRBV28 to TRBJ2-5, with D tentatively TRBD1 (5 bases). CDR1 is MDHEN and CDR2 is SYDVKM in the germline V gene. The CDR3 consists of 14 residues. V was clipped by 1 base and J by 1 base, with 7 bases between them. CDR3 region: CASSLSRAQETQYF. The CDR3 bases are TGTGCCAGCAGTTTATCCAGGGCCCAAGAGACCCAGTACTTC.

This chain links TRBV19 with TRBJ2-5; D might be TRBD2 (6 bases). Germline assignment: CDR1 LNHDA and CDR2 SQIVND (reference sequence). Trimming shortened V by 3 bases and J by 2 bases, and 13 bases separated the two germline ends. The CDR3 contains 15 residues. The CDR3 region is CASSMGSGTQETQYF. In nucleotides, the CDR3 is TGTGCCAGTAGTATGGGTAGCGGAACTCAAGAGACCCAGTACTTC.

This chain connects TRBV5-1 to TRBJ1-4, with a weak D call TRBD1 (6 bases). This CDR3 region has 15 residues. V was clipped by 3 bases and J by 4 bases, with 13 bases between them. Germline CDR1 SGHRS, CDR2 YFSETQ. The CDR3 DNA is TGCGCCAGCAGCTCCGCCCAGGGGTTTAATGAAAAACTGTTTTTT. This codes for CASSSAQGFNEKLFF.

The chain is built from TRBV29-1 and TRBJ2-2; 10 positions agree with TRBD2. Looked up from germline, CDR1 is SQVTM and CDR2 is ANQGSEA. There are 14 residues in the CDR3. V shed 6 bases, J shed 3 bases, and the junction held 4 bases outside the gene matches. CDR3 sequence: CSVSGRGDTGELFF. The CDR3 coding sequence is TGCAGCGTCAGCGGGAGGGGGGACACCGGGGAGCTGTTTTTT.

J is TRBJ2-1 and V is TRBV5-1, with D possibly being TRBD2 (6 bases). The germline V gene encodes CDR1 SGHRS and CDR2 YFSETQ. There are 15 residues in the CDR3. The V end lost 0 bases, the J end lost 3 bases, and 10 bases lay between the germline ends. CDR3 sequence: CASSLAASDYNEQFF. The DNA of the CDR3 is TGCGCCAGCAGCTTGGCGGCTAGCGACTACAATGAGCAGTTCTTC.

This rearrangement joins TRBV10-3 to TRBJ2-7; tentatively, D is TRBD2 (6 bases). The V end was cut by 2 bases, the J end by 7 bases, with 6 bases between. CDR1 is ENHRY and CDR2 is SYGVKD in the germline V gene. This CDR3 has 11 amino acids. The CDR3: CAISERGEQYF. CDR3 DNA sequence: TGTGCCATCAGTGAGCGGGGGGAGCAGTACTTC.

In this sample, this clone turned up once. The chain carries TRBV25-1 and TRBJ2-7, with TRBD1 matching 9 bases. The V gene end was trimmed by 3 bases and the J gene end by 6 bases; junction bases not matched to a gene: 12. The CDR3 covers 16 residues. Germline V gene lookup returns CDR1 MGHDK and CDR2 SYGVNS. CDR3 nucleotides: TGTGCCAGCAGTGACTATCCCGGGACAGGGTACCCCGAGCAGTACTTC. This sequence encodes CASSDYPGTGYPEQYF.

The chain combines TRBV30 with TRBJ1-1, with D perhaps matching TRBD1 (5 bases). In germline, CDR1 is GTSNPN, CDR2 SVGIG (reference sequence). The CDR3 extends over 14 amino acids. Trimming cost V 2 bases and J 11 bases, with 21 bases left between them. CDR3 residues: CAWSPDSWAGRAFF. CDR3 DNA: TGTGCCTGGAGTCCCGACTCCTGGGCGGGACGGGCTTTCTTT.

The chain is built from TRBV6-5 and TRBJ1-2, with TRBD1 matching 11 bases. The CDR3 sequence is 15 residues long. The germline V gene encodes CDR1 MNHEY and CDR2 SVGAGI. After removal of 0 bases from V and 8 bases from J, the junction contained 5 bases not matched to a gene. The CDR3 DNA sequence: TGTGCCAGCAGTTACTCGGACAGGGGGCGCCGGGGCTACACCTTC. Encoded protein: CASSYSDRGRRGYTF.

J is TRBJ2-1 and V is TRBV5-4, with D possibly matching TRBD2 (6 bases). The V and J ends lost 0 bases and 0 bases respectively, with 16 bases between them. Germline V gene lookup returns CDR1 SGHNT and CDR2 YYREEE (reference sequence). The CDR3 covers 18 residues. CDR3 residues: CASSLGLLAPSSYNEQFF. DNA for the CDR3: TGTGCCAGCAGCTTGGGTCTCCTAGCGCCAAGCTCCTACAATGAGCAGTTCTTC. Drawing the rest from reference TRBV5-4 and TRBJ2-1, the complete variable domain is ETGVTQSPTHLIKTRGQQVTLRCSSQSGHNTVSWYQQALGQGPQFIFQYYREEENGRGNFPPRFSGLQFPNYSSELNVNALELDDSALYLCASSLGLLAPSSYNEQFFGPGTRLTVL.

The CDR3 DNA sequence: TGCGCCAGCAGCCTCACCTCGGGGGAAGGCTACACCTTC. Protein: CASSLTSGEGYTF. This chain joins TRBV4-1 and TRBJ1-2, with a tentative D call TRBD1 (5 bases). This CDR3 is 13 amino acids long. Between the trimmed V and J ends, which lost 4 bases and 8 bases, there was a span of 14 bases. Per germline, CDR1 MGHRA and CDR2 YSYEKL.

The chain recombines TRBV27 with TRBJ2-2; the match to TRBD1 covers 7 bases. V lost 5 bases and J lost 5; bases outside the gene matches: 5. The CDR3 runs 14 residues. Per germline, CDR1 MNHEY and CDR2 SMNVEV (reference sequence). The CDR3 sequence is CASSITTGTGELFF. CDR3 bases: TGTGCCAGCAGTATAACGACAGGGACCGGGGAGCTGTTTTTT.